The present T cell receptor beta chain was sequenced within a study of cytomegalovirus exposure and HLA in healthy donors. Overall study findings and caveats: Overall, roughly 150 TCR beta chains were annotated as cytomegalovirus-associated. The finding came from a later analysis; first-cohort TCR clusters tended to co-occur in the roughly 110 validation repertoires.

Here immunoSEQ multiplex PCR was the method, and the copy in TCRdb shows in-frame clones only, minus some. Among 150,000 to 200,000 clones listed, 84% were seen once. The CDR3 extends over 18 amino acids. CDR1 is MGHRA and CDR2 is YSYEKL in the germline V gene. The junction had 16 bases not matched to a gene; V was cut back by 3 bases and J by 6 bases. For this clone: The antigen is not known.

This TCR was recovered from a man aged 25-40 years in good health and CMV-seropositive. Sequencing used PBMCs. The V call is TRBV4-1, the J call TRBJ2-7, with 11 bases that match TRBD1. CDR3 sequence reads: CASSQHPAGGQGASEQYF. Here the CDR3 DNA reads TGCGCCAGCAGCCAGCATCCCGCGGGTGGACAGGGGGCGAGCGAGCAGTACTTC.